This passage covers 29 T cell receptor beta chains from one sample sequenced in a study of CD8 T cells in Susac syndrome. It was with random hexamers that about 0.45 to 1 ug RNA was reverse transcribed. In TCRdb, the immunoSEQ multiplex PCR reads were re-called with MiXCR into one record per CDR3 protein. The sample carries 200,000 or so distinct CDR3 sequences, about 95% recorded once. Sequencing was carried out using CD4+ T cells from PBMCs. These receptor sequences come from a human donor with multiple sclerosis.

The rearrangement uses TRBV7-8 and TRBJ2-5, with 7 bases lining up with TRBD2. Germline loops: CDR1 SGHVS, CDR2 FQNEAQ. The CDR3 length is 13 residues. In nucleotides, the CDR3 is TGTGCGTCCGGTGGAGGGCCTGCGGGGGCCCAGTACTTC. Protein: CASGGGPAGAQYF.

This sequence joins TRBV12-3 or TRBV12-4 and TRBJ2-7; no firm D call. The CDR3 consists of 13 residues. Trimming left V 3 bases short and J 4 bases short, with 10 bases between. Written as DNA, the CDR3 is TGTGCCAGCAGTTTTAAACGGATTTACGAGCAGTACTTC. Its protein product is CASSFKRIYEQYF.

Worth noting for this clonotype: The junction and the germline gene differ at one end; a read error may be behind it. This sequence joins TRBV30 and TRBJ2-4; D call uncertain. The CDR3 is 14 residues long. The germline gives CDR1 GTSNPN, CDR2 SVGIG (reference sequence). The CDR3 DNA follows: TGTGCCTGGAGTGTAATGAGTCGGGTCTACATTCAATACTTC. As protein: CAWSVMSRVYIQYF. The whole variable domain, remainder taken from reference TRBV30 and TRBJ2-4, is SQTIHQWPATLVQPVGSPLSLECTVEGTSNPNLYWYRQAAGRGLQLLFYSVGIGQISSEVPQNLSASRPQDRQFILSSKKLLLSDSGFYLCAWSVMSRVYIQYFGAGTRLSVL.

CDR3 DNA sequence: TGTGCCAGCAGCCCTACGGACAGGGGAGAGACCCAGTACTTC. Its protein product is CASSPTDRGETQYF. This chain uses TRBV3-1 with TRBJ2-5; 9 bases fit TRBD1. Germline CDR1 is LGHDT and CDR2 is YNNKEL (reference sequence). The CDR3 consists of 14 residues. V was pared by 4 bases and J by 4 bases, with 4 bases of the junction left unmatched.

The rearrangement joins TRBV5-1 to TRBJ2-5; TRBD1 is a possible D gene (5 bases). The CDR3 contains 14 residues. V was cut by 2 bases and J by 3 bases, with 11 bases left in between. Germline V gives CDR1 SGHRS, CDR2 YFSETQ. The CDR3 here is CASSFLTVEETQYF. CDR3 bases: TGCGCCAGCAGCTTTCTGACAGTGGAAGAGACCCAGTACTTC.

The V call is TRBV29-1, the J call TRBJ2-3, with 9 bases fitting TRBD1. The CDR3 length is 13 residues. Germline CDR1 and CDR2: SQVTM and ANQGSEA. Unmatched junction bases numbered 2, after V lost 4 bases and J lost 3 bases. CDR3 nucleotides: TGCAGCGTTGTGGGACAGGGTACAGATACGCAGTATTTT. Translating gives CSVVGQGTDTQYF.

DNA for the CDR3: TGTGCCAGCAGCTTAGTTGGAGCGGGAGTCGACGAGCAGTACTTC. This sequence encodes CASSLVGAGVDEQYF. This chain links TRBV7-2 with TRBJ2-7; TRBD2 agrees at 8 bases. In germline, CDR1 is SGHTA, CDR2 FQGNSA. The V gene end was trimmed by 1 base and the J gene end by 5 bases; junction bases not matched to a gene: 7. This CDR3 is built from 15 residues.

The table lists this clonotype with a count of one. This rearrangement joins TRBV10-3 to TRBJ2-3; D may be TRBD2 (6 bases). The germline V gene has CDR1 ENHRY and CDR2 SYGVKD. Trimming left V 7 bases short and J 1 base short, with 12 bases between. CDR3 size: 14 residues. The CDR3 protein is CAITPGTGTDTQYF. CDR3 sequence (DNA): TGTGCCATCACTCCCGGGACTGGCACAGATACGCAGTATTTT.

CDR3 protein: CASSPYSGISDSPLHF. The CDR3 bases are TGTGCCAGCTCACCTTACTCTGGGATCTCGGATTCACCCCTCCACTTT. The chain carries TRBV18 and TRBJ1-6; D remains unclear. In germline, CDR1 is KGHSH, CDR2 LQKENI. The CDR3 spans 16 residues. The V gene lost 3 bases and the J gene lost 8 bases, with 17 bases spanning the gap.

CDR3 bases: TGTGCCAGCAGTACTACAGGGGATGGCTACACCTTC. Its translation is CASSTTGDGYTF. V gene TRBV2 combines with J gene TRBJ1-2, with 7 bases aligning to TRBD1. Trimming cost V 5 bases and J 6 bases; bases outside gene matches: 3. CDR1 SNHLY and CDR2 FYNNEI come from the germline V gene. The CDR3 runs to 12 residues.

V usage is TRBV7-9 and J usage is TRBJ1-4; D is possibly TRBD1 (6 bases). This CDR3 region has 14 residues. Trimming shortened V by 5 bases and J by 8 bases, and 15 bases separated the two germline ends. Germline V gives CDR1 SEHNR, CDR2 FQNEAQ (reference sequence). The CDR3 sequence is CASSPPGGPEKLFF. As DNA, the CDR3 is TGTGCCAGCAGCCCTCCCGGGGGGCCAGAAAAACTGTTTTTT.

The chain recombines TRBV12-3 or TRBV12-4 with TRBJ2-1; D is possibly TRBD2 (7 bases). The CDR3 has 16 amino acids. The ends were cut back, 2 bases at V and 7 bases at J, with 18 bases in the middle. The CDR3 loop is CASSLLRGEGWNEQFF. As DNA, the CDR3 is TGTGCCAGCAGTTTACTGAGGGGGGAGGGGTGGAATGAGCAGTTCTTC.

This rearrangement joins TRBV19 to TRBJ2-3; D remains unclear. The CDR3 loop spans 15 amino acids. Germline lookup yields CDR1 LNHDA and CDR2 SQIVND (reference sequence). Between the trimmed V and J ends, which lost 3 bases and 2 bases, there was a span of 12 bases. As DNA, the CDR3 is TGTGCCAGTAGTATGGGTAACAACCCCACAGATACGCAGTATTTT. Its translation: CASSMGNNPTDTQYF.

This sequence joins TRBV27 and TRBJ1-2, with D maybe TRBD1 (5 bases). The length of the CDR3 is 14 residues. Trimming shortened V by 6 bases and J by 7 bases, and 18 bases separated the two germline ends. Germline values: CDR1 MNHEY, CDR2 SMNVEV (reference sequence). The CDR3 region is CASSPWDGLVGYTF. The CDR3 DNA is TGTGCCAGCAGCCCCTGGGACGGCCTGGTTGGCTACACCTTC.

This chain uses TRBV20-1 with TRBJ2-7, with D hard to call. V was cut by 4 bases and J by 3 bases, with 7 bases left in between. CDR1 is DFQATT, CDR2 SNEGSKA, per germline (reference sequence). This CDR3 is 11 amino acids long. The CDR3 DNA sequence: TGCAGTGCTAAGGCGATCTACGAGCAGTACTTC. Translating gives CSAKAIYEQYF.

In DNA, the CDR3 is TGTGCCAGCCTGCCGGGACCACACTACAATGAGCAGTTCTTC. Translation gives CASLPGPHYNEQFF. The chain couples TRBV2 to TRBJ2-1; D could derive from TRBD1 or TRBD2 (5 bases each). V dropped 8 bases and J dropped 3 bases, with 14 bases sitting between them. The CDR3 contains 14 residues. CDR1 SNHLY and CDR2 FYNNEI come from the germline V gene.

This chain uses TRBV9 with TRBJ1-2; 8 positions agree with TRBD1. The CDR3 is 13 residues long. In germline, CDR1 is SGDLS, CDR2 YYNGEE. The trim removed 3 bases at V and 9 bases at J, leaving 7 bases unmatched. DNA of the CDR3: TGTGCCAGCAGCGCCTCAGGACAGGGCCGCTACACCTTC. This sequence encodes CASSASGQGRYTF.

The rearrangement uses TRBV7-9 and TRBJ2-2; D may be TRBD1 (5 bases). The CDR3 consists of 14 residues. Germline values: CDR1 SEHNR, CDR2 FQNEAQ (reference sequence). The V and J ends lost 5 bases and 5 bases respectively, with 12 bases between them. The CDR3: CASSQGFTTGELFF. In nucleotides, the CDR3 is TGTGCCAGCAGCCAGGGATTTACTACCGGGGAGCTGTTTTTT. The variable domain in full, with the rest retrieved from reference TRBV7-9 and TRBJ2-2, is DTGVSQNPRHKITKRGQNVTFRCDPISEHNRLYWYRQTLGQGPEFLTYFQNEAQLEKSRLLSDRFSAERPKGSFSTLEIQRTEQGDSAMYLCASSQGFTTGELFFGEGSRLTVL.

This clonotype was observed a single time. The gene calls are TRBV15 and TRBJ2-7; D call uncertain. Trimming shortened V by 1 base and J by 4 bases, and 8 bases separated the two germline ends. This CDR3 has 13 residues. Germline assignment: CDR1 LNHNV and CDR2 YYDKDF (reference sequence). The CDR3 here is CATSRGSGYEQYF. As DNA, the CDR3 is TGTGCCACCAGCAGAGGGTCGGGTTACGAGCAGTACTTC.

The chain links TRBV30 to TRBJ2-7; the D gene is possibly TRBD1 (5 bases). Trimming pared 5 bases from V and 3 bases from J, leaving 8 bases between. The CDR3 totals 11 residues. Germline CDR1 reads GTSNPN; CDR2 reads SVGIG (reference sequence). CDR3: CAWGQGYEQYF. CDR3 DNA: TGTGCCTGGGGACAAGGCTACGAGCAGTACTTC.

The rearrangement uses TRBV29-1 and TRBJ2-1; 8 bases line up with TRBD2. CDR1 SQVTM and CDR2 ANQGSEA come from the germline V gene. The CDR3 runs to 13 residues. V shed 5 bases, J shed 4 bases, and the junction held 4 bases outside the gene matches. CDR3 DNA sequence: TGCAGCGTTACAACTAGCGGATACAATGAGCAGTTCTTC. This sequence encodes CSVTTSGYNEQFF.

The CDR3 region has the DNA TGTGCCAGCAGCTACACCGTACATAATTCACCCCTCCACTTT. This encodes CASSYTVHNSPLHF. V and J are TRBV7-9 and TRBJ1-6; D uncertain. CDR3 size: 14 residues. Between the trimmed V and J ends, which lost 4 bases and 5 bases, there was a span of 9 bases. The germline V gene has CDR1 SEHNR and CDR2 FQNEAQ (reference sequence).

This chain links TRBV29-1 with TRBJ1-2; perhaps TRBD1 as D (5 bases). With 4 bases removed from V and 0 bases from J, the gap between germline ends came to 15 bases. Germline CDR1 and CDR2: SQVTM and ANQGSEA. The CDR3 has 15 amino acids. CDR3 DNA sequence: TGCAGCGTTGGGGTCGGGAGGGGAACTAACTATGGCTACACCTTC. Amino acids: CSVGVGRGTNYGYTF.

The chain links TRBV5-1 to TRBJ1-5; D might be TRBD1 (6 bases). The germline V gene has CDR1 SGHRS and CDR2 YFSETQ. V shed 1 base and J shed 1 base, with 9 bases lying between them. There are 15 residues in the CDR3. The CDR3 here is CASSLTGRSNQPQHF. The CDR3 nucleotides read TGCGCCAGCAGCTTGACAGGGCGCAGCAATCAGCCCCAGCATTTT.

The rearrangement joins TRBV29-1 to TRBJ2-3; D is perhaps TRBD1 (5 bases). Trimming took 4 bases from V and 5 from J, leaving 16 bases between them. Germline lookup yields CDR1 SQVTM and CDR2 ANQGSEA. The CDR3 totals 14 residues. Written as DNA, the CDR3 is TGCAGCGTTGGCCTGGGGCTAGTAAGAGATACGCAGTATTTT. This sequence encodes CSVGLGLVRDTQYF.

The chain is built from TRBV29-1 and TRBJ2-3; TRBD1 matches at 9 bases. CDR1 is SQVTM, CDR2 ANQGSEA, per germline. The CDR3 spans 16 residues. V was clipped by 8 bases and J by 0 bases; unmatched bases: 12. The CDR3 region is CSTTGGYETSTDTQYF. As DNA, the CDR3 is TGCAGCACAACAGGGGGCTATGAGACTAGCACAGATACGCAGTATTTT.

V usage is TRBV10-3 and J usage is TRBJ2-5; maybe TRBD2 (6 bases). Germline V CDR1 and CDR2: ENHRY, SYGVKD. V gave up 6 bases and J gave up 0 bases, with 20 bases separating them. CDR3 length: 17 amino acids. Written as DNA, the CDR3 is TGTGCCATCAGCCTGGTGGGGGGACGGATGTACCAAGAGACCCAGTACTTC. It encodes CAISLVGGRMYQETQYF.

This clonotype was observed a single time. CDR3 DNA: TGTGCCAGCAGCGTAGAGGGCTTACGGTTATACAATGAGCAGTTCTTC. Its protein product is CASSVEGLRLYNEQFF. This chain connects TRBV9 to TRBJ2-1; D is ambiguous. V lost 0 bases, J lost 4 bases, and 14 bases lay in between. The CDR3 length is 16 residues. Germline-derived CDR1 and CDR2 are SGDLS and YYNGEE.

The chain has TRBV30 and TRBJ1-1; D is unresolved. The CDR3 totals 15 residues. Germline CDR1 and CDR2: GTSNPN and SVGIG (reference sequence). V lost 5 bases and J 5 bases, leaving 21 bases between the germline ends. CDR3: CAWVSGLVWETEAFF. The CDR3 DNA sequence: TGTGCCTGGGTTTCAGGTTTAGTATGGGAGACTGAAGCTTTCTTT.